These 24 T cell receptor beta chains came from one sample sequenced in a study of beta chain features in type 1 diabetes. General observations from the study: Researchers report that Type 1 diabetes patients had moderately but significantly shorter TCRB CDR3s across all four CD4+ subsets.

The study reverse transcribed the entire isolated RNA, so it sequenced expressed TCRB transcripts. Repertoires were generated with immunoSEQ multiplex PCR, while TCRdb's copy carries only in-frame clones and drops some. The sample holds approximately 170,000 clones; almost 65% are singletons and the top ten take roughly 0.089%. Antigen specificity for these receptors is unknown. Sequenced material: naive CD4+ T cells from blood. The source of these receptors is a man aged 25 to 40 with type 1 diabetes.

The genes are TRBV14 and TRBJ2-7; weak D call: TRBD1 (6 bases). The V and J ends lost 0 bases and 5 bases respectively, with 17 bases between them. The germline V gene encodes CDR1 SGHDN and CDR2 FVKESK. The CDR3 contains 16 residues. The CDR3 DNA reads as TGTGCCAGCAGCCAAGAATTTGACAGGCAGGGCAACGAGCAGTACTTC. Translated: CASSQEFDRQGNEQYF.

The chain joins TRBV27 to TRBJ2-2; no definite D call. Trimming cost V 2 bases and J 2 bases, with 0 bases left between them. The CDR3 loop spans 12 amino acids. Germline loops: CDR1 MNHEY, CDR2 SMNVEV (reference sequence). Here the CDR3 DNA reads TGTGCCAGCAGTTTAAACACCGGGGAGCTGTTTTTT. Protein: CASSLNTGELFF.

The genes are TRBV6-5 and TRBJ2-4, with D perhaps matching TRBD1 (6 bases). The CDR3 sequence is 13 residues long. The V gene's germline CDR1 is MNHEY and CDR2 SVGAGI. With 6 bases removed from V and 10 bases from J, the gap between germline ends came to 16 bases. The CDR3 sequence: CASRQTGALIQYF. The CDR3 DNA sequence: TGTGCCAGCAGGCAGACAGGCGCTCTAATTCAGTACTTC.

This clone was observed a few times. The chain uses TRBV29-1 and TRBJ2-5, with 8 bases lining up with TRBD1. Trimming removed 1 base from V and 0 bases from J; junction bases left unmatched: 1. This CDR3 has 14 residues. Germline V gives CDR1 SQVTM, CDR2 ANQGSEA. In nucleotides, the CDR3 is TGCAGCGTTGAAGGGGACAGGTACCAAGAGACCCAGTACTTC. Translation: CSVEGDRYQETQYF.

V is TRBV9 and J is TRBJ1-4; no reliable D call. The germline V gene encodes CDR1 SGDLS and CDR2 YYNGEE. This CDR3 is built from 15 residues. Trimming removed 5 bases at V and 0 bases at J, with 11 bases between. The CDR3 DNA reads as TGTGCCAGCAGTCGCTTGGCCACAACTAATGAAAAACTGTTTTTT. Its protein product is CASSRLATTNEKLFF.

The V and J genes are TRBV18 and TRBJ2-5; 10 bases are a match to TRBD1. Per germline, CDR1 KGHSH and CDR2 LQKENI. The V segment lost 6 bases and the J segment 1 base; nucleotides outside the gene matches: 5. The CDR3 runs to 15 residues. The CDR3 region is CASSRQGAVQETQYF. The CDR3 DNA is TGTGCCAGCTCCCGACAGGGGGCTGTCCAAGAGACCCAGTACTTC.

The chain recombines TRBV4-1 with TRBJ2-5, with no clear D. The germline CDR1 and CDR2 sequences are MGHRA and YSYEKL. This CDR3 has 14 amino acids. Deletions cut 0 bases from V and 5 bases from J, with 10 bases between. Here the CDR3 DNA reads TGCGCCAGCAGCCAAGAGCAAAGCAGGGAGACCCAGTACTTC. This codes for CASSQEQSRETQYF.

A few counts support this clone. This rearrangement joins TRBV11-2 to TRBJ2-5; unclear D gene. CDR1 is SGHAT and CDR2 is FQNNGV in the germline V gene. The CDR3 contains 13 residues. V was cut by 0 bases and J by 5 bases, with 7 bases left in between. The CDR3 bases are TGTGCCAGCAGCTTAGATAATACGGAGACCCAGTACTTC. Translating gives CASSLDNTETQYF.

In its sample, this clone was seen once. The chain couples TRBV5-1 to TRBJ2-7, with 11 bases matching TRBD1. Germline values: CDR1 SGHRS, CDR2 YFSETQ. The CDR3 is made up of 15 amino acids. Trimming took 4 bases from V and 0 from J; bases not matched to a gene: 3. The CDR3 DNA reads as TGCGCCAGCAGCCGGACAGGGGGCGCCTCCTACGAGCAGTACTTC. It translates to CASSRTGGASYEQYF.

CDR3 in DNA: TGTGCCATCAGGGCTAGCGGGGGAGATACGCAGTATTTT. Residues: CAIRASGGDTQYF. This sequence joins TRBV10-3 and TRBJ2-3; 10 nucleotides line up with TRBD2. The CDR3 loop spans 13 amino acids. Trimming took 6 bases from V and 5 from J; bases not matched to a gene: 2. The germline V gene has CDR1 ENHRY and CDR2 SYGVKD.

The rearrangement uses TRBV30 and TRBJ1-1; TRBD1 is a possible D gene (5 bases). The CDR3 has 14 residues. Trimming stripped 0 bases from V and 0 bases from J, with 8 bases between. Germline lookup yields CDR1 GTSNPN and CDR2 SVGIG (reference sequence). This CDR3 is CAWSVGTMNTEAFF. Here the CDR3 DNA reads TGTGCCTGGAGTGTAGGGACTATGAACACTGAAGCTTTCTTT.

The chain couples TRBV4-3 to TRBJ1-1; TRBD1 is a possible D gene (5 bases). The V and J ends lost 0 bases and 11 bases respectively, with 13 bases between them. CDR1 is LGHNA and CDR2 is YSLEER in the germline V gene. The CDR3 sequence is 13 residues long. DNA of the CDR3: TGCGCCAGCAGCCAAGATCGTGCAGGGAAGGCTTTCTTT. Translated, it gives CASSQDRAGKAFF.

J is TRBJ1-1 and V is TRBV9; D not resolved. The CDR3 extends over 17 amino acids. V was clipped by 5 bases and J by 1 base, with 21 bases between them. In germline, CDR1 is SGDLS, CDR2 YYNGEE. The chain's CDR3 is CASSPATTRIGNTEAFF. CDR3 in DNA: TGTGCCAGCAGTCCCGCCACGACCCGGATAGGGAACACTGAAGCTTTCTTT.

The chain combines TRBV10-2 with TRBJ2-4; 11 bases line up with TRBD2. The CDR3 runs 16 residues. Unmatched junction bases numbered 4, after V lost 4 bases and J lost 2 bases. Germline loops: CDR1 WSHSY, CDR2 SAAADI. The CDR3 bases are TGCGCCAGCAGTGCTAGCGGGGGGTCTACCAAAAACATTCAGTACTTC. Translated: CASSASGGSTKNIQYF.

In this sample, this clone turned up a few times. The V call is TRBV30, the J call TRBJ2-1; a possible D gene is TRBD1 (6 bases). Germline loops: CDR1 GTSNPN, CDR2 SVGIG (reference sequence). The CDR3 covers 13 residues. Trimming shortened V by 5 bases and J by 3 bases, and 11 bases separated the two germline ends. The CDR3 spells CAWRGQSYNEQFF. The CDR3 nucleotides read TGTGCCTGGCGAGGACAGAGCTACAATGAGCAGTTCTTC.

The chain carries TRBV30 and TRBJ1-5; possibly TRBD1 for D (6 bases). Germline CDR1 is GTSNPN and CDR2 is SVGIG (reference sequence). Trimming took off 3 bases at V and 7 bases at J, with 13 bases between the two ends. CDR3 length: 13 amino acids. The CDR3 DNA follows: TGTGCCTGGAGCCCCGACAGGCAACAGCCCCAGCATTTT. Translating it yields CAWSPDRQQPQHF.

The table lists this clone with a few counts. The rearrangement links TRBV30 to TRBJ2-5, with TRBD2 matching over 13 bases. Losses at the gene ends were 2 bases for V and 5 bases for J; bases not matched to a gene: 11. The V gene's germline CDR1 is GTSNPN and CDR2 SVGIG (reference sequence). CDR3 length equals 17 residues. The CDR3 DNA sequence: TGTGCCTGGAGTACATTCCGGACTAGCGGGGGCCTGGAGACCCAGTACTTC. This sequence encodes CAWSTFRTSGGLETQYF.

This chain joins TRBV7-9 and TRBJ2-7, with D hard to call. CDR1 is SEHNR and CDR2 is FQNEAQ in the germline V gene (reference sequence). Deletions cut 5 bases from V and 4 bases from J, with 12 bases between. This CDR3 spans 13 amino acids. The CDR3 region has the DNA TGTGCCAGCAGCGCAGGACGGTTATACGAGCAGTACTTC. Translating gives CASSAGRLYEQYF.

The CDR3 DNA reads TGCGCCAGCACTAGTCGAAGGACAGACCCAAATGAGCAGTTCTTC. This encodes CASTSRRTDPNEQFF. This sequence joins TRBV23-1 and TRBJ2-1; possibly TRBD1 for D (6 bases). TRBV23-1 is labeled an ORF, and its function is uncertain. Trimming took off 7 bases at V and 7 bases at J, with 20 bases between the two ends. The CDR3 sequence is 15 residues long.

This chain connects TRBV2 to TRBJ2-1, with D uncertain. CDR1 and CDR2 (germline): SNHLY, FYNNEI. This CDR3 contains 15 residues. V was pared by 5 bases and J by 0 bases, with 11 bases between. CDR3 sequence: CASSFQVPSYNEQFF. The CDR3 DNA reads TGTGCCAGCAGTTTTCAGGTTCCCTCCTACAATGAGCAGTTCTTC.

The chain has TRBV15 and TRBJ1-5, with a tentative D call TRBD1 (5 bases). CDR3 length: 15 residues. CDR1 is LNHNV and CDR2 is YYDKDF in the germline V gene (reference sequence). Between the trimmed V and J ends, which lost 2 bases and 2 bases, there was a span of 10 bases. The CDR3 DNA reads as TGTGCCACCAGCAGACAGGGTACTGGCAATCAGCCCCAGCATTTT. Residues: CATSRQGTGNQPQHF.

Regarding this clone: Distinct nucleotide sequences in the sample also encode this CDR3. The chain combines TRBV20-1 with TRBJ2-5; D is uncertain. The CDR3 consists of 11 residues. The V and J ends lost 5 bases and 1 base respectively, with 5 bases between them. The germline gives CDR1 DFQATT, CDR2 SNEGSKA (reference sequence). CDR3 amino acids: CSASLQETQYF. The CDR3 bases are TGCAGTGCTTCACTCCAAGAGACCCAGTACTTC.

The chain joins TRBV2 to TRBJ2-5; D not resolved. Germline V gives CDR1 SNHLY, CDR2 FYNNEI. The germline V and J ends were trimmed by 3 bases and 2 bases, with 7 bases remaining between them. The CDR3 covers 13 residues. CDR3 residues: CASSEGQQETQYF. Written as DNA, the CDR3 is TGTGCCAGCAGTGAGGGCCAGCAAGAGACCCAGTACTTC. The variable domain in full, completed from reference TRBV2 and TRBJ2-5, reads EPEVTQTPSHQVTQMGQEVILRCVPISNHLYFYWYRQILGQKVEFLVSFYNNEISEKSEIFDDQFSVERPDGSNFTLKIRSTKLEDSAMYFCASSEGQQETQYFGPGTRLLVL.

This clone turned up a few times. This chain joins TRBV25-1 and TRBJ2-6, with D possibly matching TRBD1 (6 bases). In germline, CDR1 is MGHDK, CDR2 SYGVNS. The ends were cut back, 6 bases at V and 0 bases at J, with 15 bases in the middle. This CDR3 contains 17 residues. Here the CDR3 reads CASRPTGPDSGANVLTF. The CDR3 DNA reads as TGTGCCAGCAGACCAACAGGGCCTGACTCTGGGGCCAACGTCCTGACTTTC.